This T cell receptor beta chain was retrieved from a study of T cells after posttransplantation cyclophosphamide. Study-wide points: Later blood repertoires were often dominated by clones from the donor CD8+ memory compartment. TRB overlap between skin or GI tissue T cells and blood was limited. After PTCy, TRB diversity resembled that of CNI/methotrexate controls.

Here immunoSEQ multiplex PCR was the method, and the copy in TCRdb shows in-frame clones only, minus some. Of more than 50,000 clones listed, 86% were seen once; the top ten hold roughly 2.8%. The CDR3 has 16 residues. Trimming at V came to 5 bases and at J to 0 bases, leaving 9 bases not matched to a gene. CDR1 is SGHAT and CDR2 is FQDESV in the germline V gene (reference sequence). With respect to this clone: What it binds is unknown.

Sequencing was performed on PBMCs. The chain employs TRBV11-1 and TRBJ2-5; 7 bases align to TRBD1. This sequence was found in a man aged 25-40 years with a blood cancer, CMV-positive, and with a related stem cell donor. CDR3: CASSLRQGRYQETQYF. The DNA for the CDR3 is TGTGCCAGCAGCCTAAGACAGGGACGGTACCAAGAGACCCAGTACTTC.